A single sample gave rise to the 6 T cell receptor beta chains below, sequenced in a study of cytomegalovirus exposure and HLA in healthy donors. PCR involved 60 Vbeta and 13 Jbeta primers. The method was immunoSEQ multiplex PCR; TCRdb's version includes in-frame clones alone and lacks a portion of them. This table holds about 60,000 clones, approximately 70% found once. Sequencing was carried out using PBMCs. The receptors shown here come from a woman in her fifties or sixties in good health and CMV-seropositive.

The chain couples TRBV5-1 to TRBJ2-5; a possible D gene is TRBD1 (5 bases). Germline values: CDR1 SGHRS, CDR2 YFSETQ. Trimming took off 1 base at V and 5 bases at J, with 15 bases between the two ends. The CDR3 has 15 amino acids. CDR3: CASSLLSDAGETQYF. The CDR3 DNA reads TGCGCCAGCAGCTTGCTTAGTGACGCAGGGGAGACCCAGTACTTC.

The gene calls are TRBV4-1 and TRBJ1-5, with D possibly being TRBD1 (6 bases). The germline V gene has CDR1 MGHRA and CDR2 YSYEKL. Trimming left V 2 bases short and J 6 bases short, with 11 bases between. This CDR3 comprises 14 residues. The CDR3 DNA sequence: TGCGCCAGCAGCCAAACCAGGGGCACTCAGCCCCAGCATTTT. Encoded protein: CASSQTRGTQPQHF.

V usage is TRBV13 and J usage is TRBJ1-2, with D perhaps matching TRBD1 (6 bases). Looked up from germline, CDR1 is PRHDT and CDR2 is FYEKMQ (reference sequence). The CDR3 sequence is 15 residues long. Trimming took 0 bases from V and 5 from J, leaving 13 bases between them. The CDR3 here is CASSLGDRSVYGYTF. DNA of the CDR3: TGTGCCAGCAGCTTAGGGGACAGAAGTGTTTATGGCTACACCTTC.

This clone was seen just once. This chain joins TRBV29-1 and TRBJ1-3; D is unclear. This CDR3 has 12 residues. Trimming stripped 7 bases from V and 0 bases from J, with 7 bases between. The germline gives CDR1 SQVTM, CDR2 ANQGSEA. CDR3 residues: CSAKPSGNTIYF. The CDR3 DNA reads TGCAGCGCTAAACCCTCTGGAAACACCATATATTTT.

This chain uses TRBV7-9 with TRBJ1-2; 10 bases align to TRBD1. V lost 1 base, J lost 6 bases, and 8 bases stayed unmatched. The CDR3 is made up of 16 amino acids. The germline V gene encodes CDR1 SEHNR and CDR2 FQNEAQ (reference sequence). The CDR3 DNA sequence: TGTGCCAGCAGCTTAGGACAGGGGGCGAAGGGAAATGGCTACACCTTC. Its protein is CASSLGQGAKGNGYTF.

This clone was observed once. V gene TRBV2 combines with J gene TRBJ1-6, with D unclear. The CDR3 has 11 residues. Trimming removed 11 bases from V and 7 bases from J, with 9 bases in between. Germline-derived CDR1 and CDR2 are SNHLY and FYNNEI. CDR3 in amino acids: CAGDGNSPLHF. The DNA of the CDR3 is TGTGCCGGAGACGGAAATTCACCCCTCCACTTT.